This is a list of T cell receptor beta chains from one sample in a study of CD8 T cells in ankylosing spondylitis. TCRdb ran MiXCR on the 5' RACE reads and lists one entry per CDR3 protein. The sample lists 250,000 to 350,000 distinct CDR3 sequences, approximately 20% occurring once. Sample: blood, either unsorted or a sorted T cell fraction (not recorded which). The receptor set was obtained from a male donor with ankylosing spondylitis or in good health (not recorded which). Both conserved end residues are part of each CDR3. Fields, in order: V gene, D gene, clone size, J gene, CDR3 protein, CDR3 DNA. A D gene is named only where the DNA matches it firmly. Part of the rows lack a size; the others show once, few, many or a class for expanded clones.

V: TRBV5-5
D: TRBD1
size: -
J: TRBJ2-6
CDR3: CASSHAGQGPGANVLTF
DNA: TGTGCCAGCAGTCACGCGGGACAGGGGCCTGGGGCCAACGTCCTGACTTTC

V: TRBV6-1
D: -
size: -
J: TRBJ2-1
CDR3: CASRILRDNYNEQFF
DNA: TGTGCCAGCAGGATCCTCCGGGACAACTACAATGAGCAGTTCTTC

V: TRBV5-1
D: TRBD2
size: -
J: TRBJ2-1
CDR3: CASSFRLAGDEQFF
DNA: TGCGCCAGCAGCTTCCGGCTAGCGGGCGATGAGCAGTTCTTC

V: TRBV4-2
D: -
size: -
J: TRBJ1-1
CDR3: CASSQGLFTEAFF
DNA: TGTGCCAGCAGCCAAGGGTTGTTCACTGAAGCTTTCTTT

V: TRBV5-1
D: TRBD2
size: few
J: TRBJ2-1
CDR3: CASSIYRTSGSTNEQFF
DNA: TGCGCCAGCAGCATCTACCGAACTAGCGGGAGTACCAATGAGCAGTTCTTC

V: TRBV7-9
D: TRBD2
size: many
J: TRBJ2-2
CDR3: CASSSSGRANTGELFF
DNA: TGTGCCAGCAGCTCAAGCGGGAGGGCCAACACCGGGGAGCTGTTTTTT

V: TRBV20-1
D: -
size: few
J: TRBJ1-6
CDR3: CSARDLGSYNSPLHF
DNA: TGCAGTGCTAGAGATCTGGGCTCCTATAATTCACCCCTCCACTTT

V: TRBV3-1
D: -
size: few
J: TRBJ2-1
CDR3: CASSLRSFGPGYNEQFF
DNA: TGTGCCAGCAGCCTCCGAAGTTTCGGTCCCGGCTACAATGAGCAGTTCTTC

V: TRBV28
D: TRBD1
size: few
J: TRBJ2-1
CDR3: CAGTGGSLSYNEQFF
DNA: TGTGCCGGGACAGGGGGTTCCCTCTCCTACAATGAGCAGTTCTTC

V: TRBV2
D: TRBD2
size: few
J: TRBJ2-1
CDR3: CASSEVRLAVYNEQFF
DNA: TGTGCCAGCAGTGAAGTCCGACTAGCGGTTTACAATGAGCAGTTCTTC